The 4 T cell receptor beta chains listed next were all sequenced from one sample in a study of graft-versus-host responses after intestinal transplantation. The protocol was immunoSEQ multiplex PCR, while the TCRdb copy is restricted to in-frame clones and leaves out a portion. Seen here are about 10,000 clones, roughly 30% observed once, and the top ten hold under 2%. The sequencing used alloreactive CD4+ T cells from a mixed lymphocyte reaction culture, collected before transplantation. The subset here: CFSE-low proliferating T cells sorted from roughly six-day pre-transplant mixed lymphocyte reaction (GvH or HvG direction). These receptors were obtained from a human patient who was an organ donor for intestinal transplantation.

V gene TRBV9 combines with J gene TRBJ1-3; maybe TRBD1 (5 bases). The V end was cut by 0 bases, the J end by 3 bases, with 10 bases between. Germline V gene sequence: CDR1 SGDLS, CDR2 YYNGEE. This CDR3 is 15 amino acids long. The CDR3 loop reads CASSVEGVRGNTIYF. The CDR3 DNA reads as TGTGCCAGCAGCGTAGAAGGGGTGCGTGGAAACACCATATATTTT.

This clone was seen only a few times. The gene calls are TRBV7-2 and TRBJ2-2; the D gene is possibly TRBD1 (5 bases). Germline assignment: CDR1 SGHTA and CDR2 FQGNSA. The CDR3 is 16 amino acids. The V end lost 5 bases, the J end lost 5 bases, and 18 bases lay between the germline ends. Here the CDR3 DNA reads TGTGCCAGCAGCCCAGCTTTAGGGGTACGAACCGGGGAGCTGTTTTTT. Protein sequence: CASSPALGVRTGELFF.

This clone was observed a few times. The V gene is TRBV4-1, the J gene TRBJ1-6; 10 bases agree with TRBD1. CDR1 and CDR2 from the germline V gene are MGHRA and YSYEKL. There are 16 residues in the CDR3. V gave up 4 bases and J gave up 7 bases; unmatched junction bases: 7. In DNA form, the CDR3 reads TGCGCCAGCAGCCGTAGACAGGGGGCTCCAAATTCACCCCTCCACTTT. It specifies CASSRRQGAPNSPLHF.

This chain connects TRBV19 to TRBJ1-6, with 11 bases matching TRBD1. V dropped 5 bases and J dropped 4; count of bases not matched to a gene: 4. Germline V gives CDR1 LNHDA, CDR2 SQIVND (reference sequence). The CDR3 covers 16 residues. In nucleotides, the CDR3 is TGTGCCAGTAGTCCCGGACAGGGGGCTTATAATTCACCCCTCCACTTT. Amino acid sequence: CASSPGQGAYNSPLHF.